This is a list of T cell receptor beta chains from one sample in a study of vaccination and CD4 T cells after COVID-19. Antigen specificity for these receptors is unknown. TCRdb recomputed calls from the PCR reads with MiXCR, one row per CDR3 protein. This table holds 13,000 to 15,000 distinct CDR3 sequences, less than 50% found once. Sequenced input: cultured CD4+ T cells from blood. These receptors came from a human donor with COVID-19. Each CDR3 is given with its conserved first and last residue. The order of the fields is V gene, J gene, clone size, D gene, CDR3 DNA, CDR3 protein. D genes are given only for firm matches. Expanded clones get a size class; other rows say once, few or many, or leave the size out.

V: TRBV2; J: TRBJ1-5; size: .; D: TRBD1; DNA: TGTGCCAGCATGGGAAGACAGGGGCATAGCAATCAGCCCCAGCATTTT; CDR3: CASMGRQGHSNQPQHF
V: TRBV6-1; J: TRBJ1-2; size: few; D: .; DNA: TGTGCCAGCAGCGACAGGATTAACTATGGCTACACCTTC; CDR3: CASSDRINYGYTF
V: TRBV6-2/TRBV6-3; J: TRBJ2-7; size: .; D: .; DNA: TGTGCCAGCAGTTATGAGAGGGGAGCCTACGAGCAGTACTTC; CDR3: CASSYERGAYEQYF
V: TRBV11-2; J: TRBJ2-2; size: few; D: TRBD2; DNA: TGTGCCAGCAGCTTGACTAGCGGGACCGGGGAGCTGTTTTTT; CDR3: CASSLTSGTGELFF
V: TRBV27; J: TRBJ1-2; size: few; D: TRBD1; DNA: TGTGCCAGCAGTTTATCGCGGGGACAGGCCATCTATGGCTACACCTTC; CDR3: CASSLSRGQAIYGYTF
V: TRBV30; J: TRBJ1-5; size: few; D: TRBD1; DNA: TGTGCCTGGCAGCAGGGGGGGTCTCAGCCCCAGCATTTT; CDR3: CAWQQGGSQPQHF
V: TRBV7-7; J: TRBJ2-5; size: medium-sized; D: .; DNA: TGTGCTAGCAGCCCCGTCGAAGAGACCCAGTACTTC; CDR3: CASSPVEETQYF
V: TRBV20-1; J: TRBJ2-5; size: few; D: .; DNA: TGCAGTGCGGGAACCCGGGGGGAGACCCAGTACTTC; CDR3: CSAGTRGETQYF
V: TRBV27; J: TRBJ1-5; size: .; D: .; DNA: TGTGCCAGCAGTTTCCCCAAACAGACAGGCGTTAATAGCAATCAGCCCCAGCATTTT; CDR3: CASSFPKQTGVNSNQPQHF
V: TRBV19; J: TRBJ1-3; size: .; D: TRBD1; DNA: TGTGCCACAGGGACAGTAGGTGGAAACACCATATATTTT; CDR3: CATGTVGGNTIYF
V: TRBV7-2; J: TRBJ1-1; size: few; D: .; DNA: TGTGCCAGCAGCTTAGATCTTTGGGGGCTGAACACTGAAGCTTTCTTT; CDR3: CASSLDLWGLNTEAFF
V: TRBV10-1; J: TRBJ1-4; size: .; D: TRBD1; DNA: TGCGCCAGCGGGACAGCAGAAAAACTGTTTTTT; CDR3: CASGTAEKLFF
V: TRBV20-1; J: TRBJ2-7; size: few; D: TRBD2; DNA: TGCAGTGCTAGACCTTCTACTAGCGGGGAGGTACAGTACTTC; CDR3: CSARPSTSGEVQYF
V: TRBV19; J: TRBJ2-2; size: .; D: .; DNA: TGTGCCAGTAGTATGGGGCAGGCGGGCACCGGGGAGCTGTTTTTT; CDR3: CASSMGQAGTGELFF
V: TRBV15; J: TRBJ2-5; size: .; D: .; DNA: TGTGCCACCAGCAGAGCCGGCAGGGGTGAGACCCAGTACTTC; CDR3: CATSRAGRGETQYF
V: TRBV6-2/TRBV6-3; J: TRBJ1-5; size: few; D: .; DNA: TGTGCCAGCACTAAGGACGCTGGGGAGAGTCAGCCCCAGCATTTT; CDR3: CASTKDAGESQPQHF
V: TRBV19; J: TRBJ2-1; size: .; D: TRBD1; DNA: TGTGCCAGTAAGAACGACCGGGGGACAGGGAGATTGGATGAGCAGTTCTTC; CDR3: CASKNDRGTGRLDEQFF
V: TRBV20-1; J: TRBJ1-1; size: .; D: .; DNA: TGCAGTGCGCGGGATTCGGGAGCTTTCTTT; CDR3: CSARDSGAFF
V: TRBV9; J: TRBJ1-5; size: .; D: .; DNA: TGTGCCAGCAGCAAGGACAGTTTTCAGCCCCAGCATTTT; CDR3: CASSKDSFQPQHF
V: TRBV7-8; J: TRBJ1-1; size: few; D: .; DNA: TGTGCCAGCAGCTTAAGGGGGACCCGTAACACTGAAGCTTTCTTT; CDR3: CASSLRGTRNTEAFF
V: TRBV10-3; J: TRBJ1-4; size: once; D: .; DNA: TGTGCCATCAGTGAGTCCAACAGGAATGAAAAACTGTTTTTT; CDR3: CAISESNRNEKLFF
V: TRBV7-2; J: TRBJ1-5; size: few; D: .; DNA: TGTGCCAGCAGCTCCTATTCCAATCAAAATCAGCCCCAGCATTTT; CDR3: CASSSYSNQNQPQHF
V: TRBV19; J: TRBJ1-2; size: .; D: .; DNA: TGTGCCAGTAGTTCCAGGACGAATAATAACTATGGCTACACCTTC; CDR3: CASSSRTNNNYGYTF
V: TRBV7-9; J: TRBJ1-2; size: few; D: .; DNA: TGTGCCAGCAGCTTAGCAAGGGCAGTCCAAAGTGGCTACACCTTC; CDR3: CASSLARAVQSGYTF
V: TRBV9; J: TRBJ1-4; size: .; D: TRBD1; DNA: TGTGCCAGCAGCGCCCGACAGGGGGAGGTCGAAAAACTGTTTTTT; CDR3: CASSARQGEVEKLFF
V: TRBV5-1; J: TRBJ1-6; size: .; D: TRBD1; DNA: TGCGCCAGCAGAAGGGACAGCTCCTATAATTCACCCCTCCACTTT; CDR3: CASRRDSSYNSPLHF
V: TRBV20-1; J: TRBJ1-2; size: .; D: TRBD1; DNA: TGCAGTGCTAGTAAACAGGGGGCCGATGGCTACACCTTC; CDR3: CSASKQGADGYTF
V: TRBV20-1; J: TRBJ2-5; size: few; D: TRBD2; DNA: TGCAGTGCTAGACCAGCGGGGGGGACCCAGTACTTC; CDR3: CSARPAGGTQYF
V: TRBV27; J: TRBJ2-1; size: .; D: TRBD1; DNA: TGTGCCAGCAGTTTCAGGGGGCATGTGGGGGGTTTCTCCTACAATGAGCAGTTCTTC; CDR3: CASSFRGHVGGFSYNEQFF
V: TRBV9; J: TRBJ2-7; size: .; D: TRBD1; DNA: TGTGCCAGCAGCCGAACGGGACAGGGTTCCTACGAGCAGTACTTC; CDR3: CASSRTGQGSYEQYF
V: TRBV20-1; J: TRBJ1-4; size: once; D: TRBD1; DNA: TGCAGTGCTCCTCACAGGGGGACTAATGAAAAACTGTTTTTT; CDR3: CSAPHRGTNEKLFF
V: TRBV7-8; J: TRBJ2-5; size: few; D: .; DNA: TGTGCCAGCAGCTTGGCAGGGATGATAGAGACCCAGTACTTC; CDR3: CASSLAGMIETQYF
V: TRBV5-4; J: TRBJ1-2; size: .; D: TRBD1; DNA: TGTGCCAGCAGCTCCGAGACAGGGTCTTTCTATGGCTACACCTTC; CDR3: CASSSETGSFYGYTF
V: TRBV30; J: TRBJ2-5; size: few; D: TRBD2; DNA: TGTGCCTGGAGTGTTCTTGCGGGGGGTGCCCAAGAGACCCAGTACTTC; CDR3: CAWSVLAGGAQETQYF
V: TRBV24-1; J: TRBJ2-1; size: .; D: .; DNA: TGTGCCACCAGTGATTTAGTGGAGGGAAGGGGGAATGAGCAGTTCTTC; CDR3: CATSDLVEGRGNEQFF
V: TRBV12-3/TRBV12-4; J: TRBJ1-3; size: few; D: .; DNA: TGTGCCAGCAGTCCCGGGACCGAGGGAAACACCATATATTTT; CDR3: CASSPGTEGNTIYF
V: TRBV7-9; J: TRBJ2-5; size: .; D: .; DNA: TGTGCCAGCAGCGGACGGGATGGCAGGGCCCCGTCGGAGACCCAGTACTTC; CDR3: CASSGRDGRAPSETQYF
V: TRBV18; J: TRBJ2-2; size: few; D: TRBD1; DNA: TGTGCCAGCTCGCAGGGACAGACCACCGGGGAGCTGTTTTTT; CDR3: CASSQGQTTGELFF
V: TRBV15; J: TRBJ1-5; size: .; D: .; DNA: TGTGCCACCAGCAGAGATCGTGGGAAGCCCCAGCATTTT; CDR3: CATSRDRGKPQHF
V: TRBV12-3/TRBV12-4; J: TRBJ1-6; size: .; D: .; DNA: TGTGCCAGCAGTCCCAGGGTCGTTAAGCAGGCTTATAATTCACCCCTCCACTTT; CDR3: CASSPRVVKQAYNSPLHF
V: TRBV6-2/TRBV6-3; J: TRBJ2-2; size: once; D: .; DNA: TGTGCCAGCAAGGGGCCCAGGATGAACACCGGGGAGCTGTTTTTT; CDR3: CASKGPRMNTGELFF
V: TRBV20-1; J: TRBJ2-3; size: few; D: .; DNA: TGCAGTGACAGTAACACAGATACGCAGTATTTT; CDR3: CSDSNTDTQYF
V: TRBV7-8; J: TRBJ1-4; size: few; D: .; DNA: TGTGCCAGCAGCCCGGACCCAGGCCCTATTGGGGAAAAACTGTTTTTT; CDR3: CASSPDPGPIGEKLFF
V: TRBV27; J: TRBJ2-1; size: .; D: TRBD2; DNA: TGTGCCAGCAGGCCGTCTAGCGGGGACTATGAGCAGTTCTTC; CDR3: CASRPSSGDYEQFF
V: TRBV19; J: TRBJ1-5; size: .; D: TRBD1; DNA: TGTGCCAGTAACAACAGGGGAAACCAGCCCCAGCATTTT; CDR3: CASNNRGNQPQHF
V: TRBV7-6; J: TRBJ1-1; size: .; D: .; DNA: TGTGCCAGCAGTCAAGACAGGAACACTGAAGCTTTCTTT; CDR3: CASSQDRNTEAFF
V: TRBV25-1; J: TRBJ1-1; size: .; D: TRBD1; DNA: TGTGCCAGCAGTTCCTGGGACAGCTTTAACACTGAAGCTTTCTTT; CDR3: CASSSWDSFNTEAFF
V: TRBV24-1; J: TRBJ1-5; size: .; D: .; DNA: TGTGCCACCAGTGATCCGGGTCGAGCTCAGCCCCAGCATTTT; CDR3: CATSDPGRAQPQHF
V: TRBV12-5; J: TRBJ2-5; size: few; D: TRBD2; DNA: TGTGCTAGTGCCGCACTAGCGGGGGGTAGTCGTACCAAAGAGACCCAGTACTTC; CDR3: CASAALAGGSRTKETQYF
V: TRBV7-2; J: TRBJ1-5; size: .; D: .; DNA: TGTGCCAGCAGCTTACGGGGGAGTGTACCCCAGCATTTT; CDR3: CASSLRGSVPQHF
V: TRBV7-8; J: TRBJ2-2; size: few; D: TRBD1; DNA: TGTGCCAGCAGCTTAGCAACAGGGGGACTCACCGGGGAGCTGTTTTTT; CDR3: CASSLATGGLTGELFF
V: TRBV6-5; J: TRBJ2-5; size: .; D: TRBD1; DNA: TGTGCCAGCAGTTCTACCGGGACAGGAAGAGGAGAGACCCAGTACTTC; CDR3: CASSSTGTGRGETQYF
V: TRBV19; J: TRBJ1-1; size: few; D: .; DNA: TGTGCCAGTAGTATAAGGGGGGGAGGGGGTGAGGCTTTCTTT; CDR3: CASSIRGGGGEAFF
V: TRBV20-1; J: TRBJ1-2; size: medium-sized; D: .; DNA: TGCAGTGCTAGACAAGTTGGCTACACCTTC; CDR3: CSARQVGYTF
V: TRBV12-3/TRBV12-4; J: TRBJ2-5; size: .; D: TRBD2; DNA: TGTGCCAGCAGTTTAGCGGGGACTAGCGGAGAGACCCAGTACTTC; CDR3: CASSLAGTSGETQYF